Described below is a single TCR beta chain sequence and its context. Its antigen is still unknown. Expressed TCRB transcripts got sequenced, as all isolated RNA was reverse transcribed. The table came from immunoSEQ multiplex PCR; TCRdb's copy has only in-frame clones and leaves some out. The sample shows about 160,000 clones, 7% to 9.5% of them seen only once. This specimen belongs to a study of beta chain features in type 1 diabetes. The CDR3 contains 15 residues. Trimming pared 5 bases from V and 5 bases from J, leaving 19 bases between. Germline CDR1 reads SQVTM; CDR2 reads ANQGSEA. General observations from the study: TCRB CDR3s were moderately but significantly shorter in Type 1 diabetes patients in all four CD4+ subsets.

This chain connects TRBV29-1 to TRBJ1-5; D unclear. The sequencing sample was made of central memory CD4+ T cells from blood. This clonotype originated in a woman in her twenties or thirties with type 1 diabetes. CDR3 in amino acids: CSVSQDSGMDQPQHF. The CDR3 DNA reads TGCAGCGTTTCGCAGGATTCGGGGATGGATCAGCCCCAGCATTTT.